Listed below are T cell receptor beta chains from one sample, sequenced in a study of T-cell reconstitution after alpha-beta-depleted transplantation in children. Using its own MiXCR run on the PCR reads, TCRdb lists one record per CDR3 protein. The sample has hundreds of thousands of distinct CDR3 sequences, over 10% seen once. Here the sequenced sample was PBMCs, mostly from graft donor cells, taken 360 days after TCRalphabeta/CD19-depleted stem cell transplant. The receptors come from a male patient under 18 who had a stem cell transplant for acute myeloid leukemia, so the T cells may come from the graft donor. Both conserved end residues are trimmed from each CDR3.

v_call: TRBV5-4
j_call: TRBJ2-7
cdr3_aa: ASSGNRDLGAYEQY

v_call: TRBV29-1
j_call: TRBJ2-7
cdr3_aa: SVFPDRGNYEQY

v_call: TRBV5-6
j_call: TRBJ2-1
cdr3_aa: ASSPAGGSYNEQF

v_call: TRBV28
j_call: TRBJ2-2
cdr3_aa: ASSYPQGLVVTGELF

v_call: TRBV15
j_call: TRBJ2-5
cdr3_aa: ATSRDWVAGYQETQY

v_call: TRBV24-1
j_call: TRBJ2-7
cdr3_aa: ATSTTGDEQY

v_call: TRBV29-1
j_call: TRBJ2-1
cdr3_aa: SVEVQIGRPNEQF

v_call: TRBV20-1
j_call: TRBJ2-4
cdr3_aa: SARDRRAKNIQY

v_call: TRBV19
j_call: TRBJ2-5
cdr3_aa: ASSILGTQY

v_call: TRBV20-1
j_call: TRBJ2-3
cdr3_aa: SAPFRAVSTDTQY

v_call: TRBV6-5
j_call: TRBJ2-2
cdr3_aa: ASSTTTGELF

v_call: TRBV7-9
j_call: TRBJ2-7
cdr3_aa: ASGPPAGDRYEQY

v_call: TRBV12-3/TRBV12-4
j_call: TRBJ2-2
cdr3_aa: ASSSFLVTGELF

v_call: TRBV28
j_call: TRBJ2-7
cdr3_aa: ASSLRGLQPKEQY

v_call: TRBV9
j_call: TRBJ2-2
cdr3_aa: ASSAQGPLSTGELF

v_call: TRBV20-1
j_call: TRBJ2-7
cdr3_aa: SAASSGRLRTYEQY

v_call: TRBV29-1
j_call: TRBJ1-1
cdr3_aa: SDIRDSSEAF

v_call: TRBV7-2
j_call: TRBJ2-2
cdr3_aa: ASSLVIAGELF

v_call: TRBV29-1
j_call: TRBJ2-7
cdr3_aa: SVGVLSYEQY

v_call: TRBV7-3
j_call: TRBJ2-1
cdr3_aa: ASSSHLLAGDFNEQF